Presented here are 9 T cell receptor beta chains from one specimen sequenced in a study of T cell responses to AZD1222 COVID-19 vaccine. Here immunoSEQ multiplex PCR was the method, and the copy in TCRdb shows in-frame clones only, minus some. The table lists over 25,000 clones, around 80% of them singletons. The sample in question was peripheral blood, obtained on day 0 of AZD1222 vaccination. All receptors come from an adult in good health.

The chain recombines TRBV6-1 with TRBJ1-5, with D possibly being TRBD1 (6 bases). Germline V gives CDR1 MNHNS, CDR2 SASEGT. V lost 3 bases and J 6 bases, leaving 18 bases between the germline ends. CDR3 length equals 16 residues. The CDR3 DNA reads TGTGCCAGCAGTGACCCGGGGCAGGGGTACGGTCAGCCCCAGCATTTT. Translation gives CASSDPGQGYGQPQHF.

The V call is TRBV5-4, the J call TRBJ2-5; 8 bases are a match to TRBD2. This CDR3 region has 16 residues. Per germline, CDR1 SGHNT and CDR2 YYREEE (reference sequence). With 1 base clipped from V and 4 bases from J, the junction kept 9 bases outside the gene matches. The CDR3 sequence is CASSLSVPGGGETQYF. Here the CDR3 DNA reads TGTGCCAGCAGCTTGTCTGTTCCGGGGGGGGGAGAGACCCAGTACTTC.

The rearrangement links TRBV18 to TRBJ2-3; D not certain. With 2 bases removed from V and 3 bases from J, the gap between germline ends came to 18 bases. The CDR3 length is 17 residues. CDR1 and CDR2 (germline): KGHSH, LQKENI. This CDR3 reads CASSPIPPRIVTDTQYF. The CDR3 DNA is TGTGCCAGCTCACCAATCCCCCCCCGGATAGTGACAGATACGCAGTATTTT.

CDR3 sequence: CATRDPAGADTQYF. CDR3 nucleotide sequence: TGTGCCACCAGGGACCCTGCAGGGGCAGATACGCAGTATTTT. V usage is TRBV24-1 and J usage is TRBJ2-3; the D gene is possibly TRBD1 (6 bases). The V end was cut by 7 bases, the J end by 4 bases, with 14 bases between. Germline V lookup: CDR1 KGHDR, CDR2 SFDVKD. The CDR3 extends over 14 amino acids.

The rearrangement uses TRBV7-8 and TRBJ2-5; D unclear. The CDR3 contains 12 residues. V was shortened by 3 bases and J by 5 bases, with 7 bases between the two germline ends. Germline CDR1 is SGHVS and CDR2 is FQNEAQ. This CDR3 is CASSFLGETQYF. CDR3 DNA sequence: TGTGCCAGCAGCTTTCTCGGGGAGACCCAGTACTTC.

The chain employs TRBV7-2 and TRBJ2-7; D ambiguous. Germline CDR1 SGHTA, CDR2 FQGNSA. V gave up 0 bases and J gave up 5 bases, with 8 bases separating them. The CDR3 sequence is 13 residues long. The CDR3 sequence: CASSLASGHEQYF. CDR3 DNA: TGTGCCAGCAGCTTAGCCTCCGGGCACGAGCAGTACTTC.

CDR3 nucleotide sequence: TGTGCCAGCTCCCAGTCAGAGGGTTCATCGGATGGCTACACCTTC. Translated, it gives CASSQSEGSSDGYTF. This chain links TRBV18 with TRBJ1-2; unclear D gene. The CDR3 sequence is 15 residues long. The ends were cut back, 6 bases at V and 6 bases at J, with 20 bases in the middle. Germline CDR1 reads KGHSH; CDR2 reads LQKENI.

With regard to this clone: The same CDR3 arises from other DNA sequences in this sample as well. The chain carries TRBV4-1 and TRBJ1-2, with unresolved D. The germline V gene encodes CDR1 MGHRA and CDR2 YSYEKL. V shed 0 bases and J shed 4 bases, with 12 bases lying between them. The CDR3 length is 15 residues. The CDR3 DNA follows: TGCGCCAGCAGCCAAGACGTGGGTGTAGGCTATGGCTACACCTTC. It translates to CASSQDVGVGYGYTF.

In this sample, this clone turned up once. This chain joins TRBV7-2 and TRBJ2-3; 7 bases match TRBD2. Trimming at V came to 6 bases and at J to 4 bases, leaving 7 bases not matched to a gene. Germline V gene sequence: CDR1 SGHTA, CDR2 FQGNSA. The CDR3 loop spans 14 amino acids. CDR3 in amino acids: CASRRTSSADTQYF. The CDR3 nucleotides are TGTGCCAGCAGGCGGACTAGTTCCGCAGATACGCAGTATTTT.